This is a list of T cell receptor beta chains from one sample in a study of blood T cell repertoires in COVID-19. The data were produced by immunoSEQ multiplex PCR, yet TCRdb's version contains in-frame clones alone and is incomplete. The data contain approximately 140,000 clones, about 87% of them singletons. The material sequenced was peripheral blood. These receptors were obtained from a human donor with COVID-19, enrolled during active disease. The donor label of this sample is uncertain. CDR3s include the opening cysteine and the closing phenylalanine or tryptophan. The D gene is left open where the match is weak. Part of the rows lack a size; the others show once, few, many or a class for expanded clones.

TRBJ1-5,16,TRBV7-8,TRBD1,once,TGTGCCAGCAGCCCCCGGGACAGGGGGGCGGGGCAGCCCCAGCATTTT,CASSPRDRGAGQPQHF
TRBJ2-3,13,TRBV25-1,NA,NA,TGTGCCAGCAGTAAAACAGGGACAGATACGCAGTATTTT,CASSKTGTDTQYF
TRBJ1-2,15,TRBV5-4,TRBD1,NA,TGTGCCAGCAGCTTGCGAGGACAGGGGGTAAATGGCTACACCTTC,CASSLRGQGVNGYTF
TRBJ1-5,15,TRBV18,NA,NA,TGTGCCAGCTCACGAGAGGAAAATAGCAATCAGCCCCAGCATTTT,CASSREENSNQPQHF
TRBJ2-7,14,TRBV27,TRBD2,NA,TGTGCCAGCAGATGGTCGGGGGGTGGGTACGAGCAGTACTTC,CASRWSGGGYEQYF
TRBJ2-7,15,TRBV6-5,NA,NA,TGTGCCAGCACTAGGATCGGGAGAACTGCCTACGAGCAGTACTTC,CASTRIGRTAYEQYF
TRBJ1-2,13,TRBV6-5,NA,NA,TGTGCCAGCAGTTACGAGGCCAGCTATGGCTACACCTTC,CASSYEASYGYTF
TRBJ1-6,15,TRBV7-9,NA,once,TGTGCCAGCAGCGCCCCTATCTCCTATAATTCACCCCTCCACTTT,CASSAPISYNSPLHF
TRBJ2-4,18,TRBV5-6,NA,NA,TGTGCCAGCAGCCCCTCACTCGTTAGCGAATCAGCCAAAAACATTCAGTACTTC,CASSPSLVSESAKNIQYF
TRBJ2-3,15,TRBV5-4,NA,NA,TGTGCCAGCAGCCCCTCACCAGGCATCACAGATACGCAGTATTTT,CASSPSPGITDTQYF
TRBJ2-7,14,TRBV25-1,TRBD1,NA,TGTGCCAGCAGTGGCCGGGACAGGGAATACGAGCAGTACTTC,CASSGRDREYEQYF
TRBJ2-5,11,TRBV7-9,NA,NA,TGTGCCAGCAGCCCCCTTGAGACCCAGTACTTC,CASSPLETQYF
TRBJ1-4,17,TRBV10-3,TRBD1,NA,TGTGCCATCAGTGAGTCGACAGGGGGGGCAACTAATGAAAAACTGTTTTTT,CAISESTGGATNEKLFF
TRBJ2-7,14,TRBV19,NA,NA,TGTGCCAGTAGTCCTTCGACAGTCTCCTACGAGCAGTACTTC,CASSPSTVSYEQYF
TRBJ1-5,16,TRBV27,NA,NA,TGTGCCAGCAGTAAGGCTGGCCCCGGGAGCAATCAGCCCCAGCATTTT,CASSKAGPGSNQPQHF
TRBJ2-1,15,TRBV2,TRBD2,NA,TGTGCCAGCAGATTGGCTAGCGGGATCTACAATGAGCAGTTCTTC,CASRLASGIYNEQFF
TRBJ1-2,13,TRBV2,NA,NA,TGTGCCAGCATGAGGGCAGGATCGAGGGGCTACACCTTC,CASMRAGSRGYTF
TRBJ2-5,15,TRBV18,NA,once,TGTGCCAGCTCACCAACCCTGATTGTGGGGGGGACCCAGTACTTC,CASSPTLIVGGTQYF
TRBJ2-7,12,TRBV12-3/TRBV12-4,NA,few,TGTGCCAGCAGTTTACACGGGAACGAGCAGTACTTC,CASSLHGNEQYF
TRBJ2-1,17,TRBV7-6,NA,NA,TGTGCCAGCAGCTTAGCGGGCAGGGGAAACTCCTACAATGAGCAGTTCTTC,CASSLAGRGNSYNEQFF
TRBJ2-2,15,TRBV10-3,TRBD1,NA,TGTGCCATCAGAGGGGGACAGGAGAACACCGGGGAGCTGTTTTTT,CAIRGGQENTGELFF
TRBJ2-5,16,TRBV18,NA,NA,TGTGCCAGCTCTTACCAGTCCGACCACACAGGGGAGACCCAGTACTTC,CASSYQSDHTGETQYF
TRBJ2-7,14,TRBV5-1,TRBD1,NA,TGCGCCAGCAGCTTGGCAGGGGGAAGCTACGAGCAGTACTTC,CASSLAGGSYEQYF
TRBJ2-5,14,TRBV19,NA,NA,TGTGCCAGCCAGACGACAGGCAACCAAGAGACCCAGTACTTC,CASQTTGNQETQYF
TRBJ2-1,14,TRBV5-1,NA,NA,TGCGCCAGCAGCCCATCCACACCTTACAATGAGCAGTTCTTC,CASSPSTPYNEQFF
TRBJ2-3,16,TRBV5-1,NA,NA,TGCGCCAGCAGCCAGGATGCGGGGGCAGGAACAGATACGCAGTATTTT,CASSQDAGAGTDTQYF
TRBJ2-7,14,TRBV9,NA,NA,TGTGCCAGCAGCGTAGAGCACTACTCCTACGAGCAGTACTTC,CASSVEHYSYEQYF
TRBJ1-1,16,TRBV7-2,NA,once,TGTGCCAGCAGTGACAAGCTTAGAACGGGGAACAGCGAAGCTTTCTTT,CASSDKLRTGNSEAFF
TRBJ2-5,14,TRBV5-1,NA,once,TGCGCCAGCAGCTTGGCCCCAGGCCAAGAGACCCAGTACTTC,CASSLAPGQETQYF
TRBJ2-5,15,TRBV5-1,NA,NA,TGCGCCAGCACCCCTCATGGTAACAGGGCCGAGACCCAGTACTTC,CASTPHGNRAETQYF
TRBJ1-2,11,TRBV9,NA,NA,TGTGCCAGCAGCGGACAGGATGGCTACACCTTC,CASSGQDGYTF
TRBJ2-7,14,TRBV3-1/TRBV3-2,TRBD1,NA,TGTGCCAGCAGCCAAGAGACAGGGAACCTCCGGCAGTACTTC,CASSQETGNLRQYF
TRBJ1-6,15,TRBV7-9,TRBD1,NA,TGTGCCAGCAGCGCCCGACAGGGGAGGAATTCACCCCTCCACTTT,CASSARQGRNSPLHF
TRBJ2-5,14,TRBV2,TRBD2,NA,TGTGCCAGCAGGTCCGGGACTAGCGGGGGCTCCCAGTACTTC,CASRSGTSGGSQYF
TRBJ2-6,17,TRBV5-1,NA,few,TGCGCCAGCAGCTTCTTGGGAGGTCGATCTGGGGCCAACGTCCTGACTTTC,CASSFLGGRSGANVLTF
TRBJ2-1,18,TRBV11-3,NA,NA,TGTGCCAGCAGCTTAGATAGGGTGCGGGTAACCTCCTACAATGAGCAGTTCTTC,CASSLDRVRVTSYNEQFF
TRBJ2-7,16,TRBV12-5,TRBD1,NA,TGTACTAGTGGTTTGGCCCGGGACAGACTTTCCTACGAGCAGTACTTC,CTSGLARDRLSYEQYF
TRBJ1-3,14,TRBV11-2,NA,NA,TGTGCCAGCAGCTCGGCAGGGGCAGGAAACACCATATATTTT,CASSSAGAGNTIYF
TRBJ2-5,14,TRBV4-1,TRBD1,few,TGCGCCAGCAGCCAAGCGGGGACAGCCCGGACCCAGTACTTC,CASSQAGTARTQYF
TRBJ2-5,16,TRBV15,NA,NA,TGTGCCACCAGCATACCACAGGGACCCTCCGGAGAGACCCAGTACTTC,CATSIPQGPSGETQYF
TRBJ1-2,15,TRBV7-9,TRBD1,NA,TGTGCCAGCAGCTTAGCGCTGACAGGGGCCTATGGCTACACCTTC,CASSLALTGAYGYTF
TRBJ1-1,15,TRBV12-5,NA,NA,TGTGCTAGTGGTTTGGGCCAGACTATGAACACTGAAGCTTTCTTT,CASGLGQTMNTEAFF
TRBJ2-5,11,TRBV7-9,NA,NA,TGTGCCAGCAGCTACAAAGAGACCCAGTACTTC,CASSYKETQYF
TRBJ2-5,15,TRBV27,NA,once,TGTGCCAGCAGTTTTCAAGCAGGGTTCGTGGAGACCCAGTACTTC,CASSFQAGFVETQYF
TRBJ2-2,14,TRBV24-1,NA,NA,TGTGCCACCCCTGACAAGCAGAACACCGGGGAGCTGTTTTTT,CATPDKQNTGELFF
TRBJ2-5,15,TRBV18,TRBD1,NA,TGTGCCAGCTCACTGCCGGACAGGCGGCGAGAGACCCAGTACTTC,CASSLPDRRRETQYF
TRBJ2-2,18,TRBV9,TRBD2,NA,TGTGCCAGCAGCGTAGTAGTAGGAGCGGGAGTGGTTTCCGGGGAGCTGTTTTTT,CASSVVVGAGVVSGELFF
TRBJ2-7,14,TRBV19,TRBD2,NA,TGTGCCAGTAGTATACGGGAGGGTGGGTACGAGCAGTACTTC,CASSIREGGYEQYF